The TCR beta chain described here comes from a study of T-cell memory formation after mild COVID-19. Constant-segment primers were used for 5'RACE, and the resulting TCR alpha and TCR beta cDNA libraries carried sample barcodes and UMIs. TCRdb analysed the 5' RACE reads with MiXCR anew, one entry per CDR3 protein. In the table there are 84,000 or so distinct CDR3 sequences, approximately 13% of which are singletons. Unmatched junction bases numbered 6, after V lost 5 bases and J lost 4 bases. The germline gives CDR1 SGHVS, CDR2 FNYEAQ. The CDR3 length is 15 residues. This clonotype has just a few counts.

The chain combines TRBV7-6 with TRBJ2-1; 9 bases agree with TRBD2. The sequencing input was PBMCs or a T cell subset sorted from them (not recorded which). The receptor comes from an adult woman who had mild COVID-19 (a few samples of this study predate the infection). Cell type and time point are not known. CDR3 sequence: CASSALAGPYNEQFF. The DNA of the CDR3 is TGTGCCAGCAGCGCTCTAGCGGGGCCATACAATGAGCAGTTCTTC.